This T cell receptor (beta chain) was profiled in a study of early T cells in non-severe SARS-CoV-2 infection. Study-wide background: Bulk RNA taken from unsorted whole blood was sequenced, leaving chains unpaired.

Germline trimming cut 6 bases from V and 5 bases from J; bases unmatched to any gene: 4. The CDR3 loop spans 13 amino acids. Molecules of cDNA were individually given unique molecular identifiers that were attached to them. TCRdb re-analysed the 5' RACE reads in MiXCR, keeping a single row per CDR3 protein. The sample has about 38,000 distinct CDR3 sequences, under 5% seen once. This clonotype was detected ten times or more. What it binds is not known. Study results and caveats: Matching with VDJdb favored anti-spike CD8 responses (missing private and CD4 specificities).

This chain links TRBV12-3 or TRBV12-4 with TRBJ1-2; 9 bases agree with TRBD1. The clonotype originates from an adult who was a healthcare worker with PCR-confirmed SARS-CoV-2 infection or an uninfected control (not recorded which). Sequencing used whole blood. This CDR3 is CASRVGTGYGYTF. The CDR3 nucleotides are TGTGCCAGCAGAGTGGGGACAGGGTATGGCTACACCTTC.